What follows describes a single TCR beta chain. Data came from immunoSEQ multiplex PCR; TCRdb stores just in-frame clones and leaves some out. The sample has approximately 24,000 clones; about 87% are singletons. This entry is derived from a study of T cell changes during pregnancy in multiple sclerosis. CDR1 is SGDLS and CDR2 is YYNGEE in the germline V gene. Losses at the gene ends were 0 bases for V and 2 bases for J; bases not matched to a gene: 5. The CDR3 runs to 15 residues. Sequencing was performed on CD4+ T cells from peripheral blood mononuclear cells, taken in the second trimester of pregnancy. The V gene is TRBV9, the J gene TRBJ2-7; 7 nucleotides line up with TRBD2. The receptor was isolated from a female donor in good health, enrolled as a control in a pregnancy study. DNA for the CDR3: TGTGCCAGCAGCGTAGGAGCGGGACGTCCCTACGAGCAGTACTTC. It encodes CASSVGAGRPYEQYF.